The 10 T cell receptor beta chains below come from one sample, sequenced in a study of cytomegalovirus exposure and HLA in healthy donors. Measured with immunoSEQ multiplex PCR; TCRdb has only the in-frame clones, and not every one. Of approximately 160,000 clones listed, 86% are singletons. Input material: PBMCs. All receptors come from a woman aged 25-40 years in good health and CMV-seronegative.

The V and J genes are TRBV11-2 and TRBJ2-5; D is uncertain. This CDR3 region has 14 residues. V was pared by 2 bases and J by 3 bases, with 10 bases between. From germline, CDR1 is SGHAT and CDR2 FQNNGV. The CDR3 loop is CASSLSAREETQYF. The CDR3 DNA is TGTGCCAGCAGCTTAAGTGCCAGAGAAGAGACCCAGTACTTC.

The V and J genes are TRBV20-1 and TRBJ1-1, with no clear D. CDR1 is DFQATT, CDR2 SNEGSKA, per germline (reference sequence). The CDR3 is 11 residues long. Trimming left V 4 bases short and J 1 base short, with 4 bases between. The CDR3, as DNA: TGCAGTGCTAACAAGAACACTGAAGCTTTCTTT. Translation gives CSANKNTEAFF.

V and J are TRBV30 and TRBJ1-1, with D uncertain. The germline V gene has CDR1 GTSNPN and CDR2 SVGIG (reference sequence). CDR3 length: 16 residues. Trimming removed 0 bases from V and 0 bases from J, with 14 bases in between. CDR3 bases: TGTGCCTGGAGTGTACGTGTAGGCAGCATGAACACTGAAGCTTTCTTT. Translating gives CAWSVRVGSMNTEAFF. The whole variable domain, remainder taken from reference TRBV30 and TRBJ1-1, is SQTIHQWPATLVQPVGSPLSLECTVEGTSNPNLYWYRQAAGRGLQLLFYSVGIGQISSEVPQNLSASRPQDRQFILSSKKLLLSDSGFYLCAWSVRVGSMNTEAFFGQGTRLTVV.

On this clone itself: A read error may account for a junction end that differs from germline. Other DNA sequences in this specimen translate into the identical CDR3. The V and J genes are TRBV25-1 and TRBJ1-1; weak D call: TRBD1 (6 bases). The CDR3 is made up of 14 amino acids. Germline CDR1 is MGHDK and CDR2 is SYGVNS. CDR3 DNA sequence: TGTGCCAGCGTACAGGGATTAATGAACACTGAGGCTTTCTTT. It is translated as CASVQGLMNTEAFF.

The chain recombines TRBV18 with TRBJ2-7; 8 nucleotides agree with TRBD2. Germline-derived CDR1 and CDR2 are KGHSH and LQKENI. The V segment lost 6 bases and the J segment 2 bases; nucleotides outside the gene matches: 15. CDR3 length: 17 amino acids. CDR3 region: CASSSLGSGSLPYEQYF. The CDR3 region has the DNA TGTGCCAGCTCCTCTCTGGGCAGCGGGAGTTTACCCTACGAGCAGTACTTC.

In its sample, this clone was seen a few times. V is TRBV4-2 and J is TRBJ2-7; the D is unclear. The CDR3 length is 14 residues. The V end lost 0 bases, the J end lost 6 bases, and 12 bases lay between the germline ends. Germline V gene data show CDR1 as LGHNA and CDR2 as YNFKEQ. The CDR3 protein is CASSQDQESSEQYF. DNA for the CDR3: TGTGCCAGCAGCCAAGATCAAGAGAGTAGCGAGCAGTACTTC.

This chain connects TRBV29-1 to TRBJ2-2; TRBD1 agrees at 7 bases. Trimming took 6 bases from V and 6 from J; bases not matched to a gene: 10. CDR3 size: 14 residues. The V gene's germline CDR1 is SQVTM and CDR2 ANQGSEA. The CDR3 DNA is TGCAGCGTAACAGACAGGGCATTTTCCGGGGAGCTGTTTTTT. It codes for CSVTDRAFSGELFF.

V is TRBV5-1 and J is TRBJ2-1; TRBD2 agrees at 13 bases. The CDR3 sequence is 14 residues long. Germline values: CDR1 SGHRS, CDR2 YFSETQ. Trimming at V came to 7 bases and at J to 9 bases, leaving 7 bases not matched to a gene. The CDR3 bases are TGCGCCAGCTTCAGACTAGCGGGAGGTGGTGAGCAGTTCTTC. It encodes CASFRLAGGGEQFF.

This chain links TRBV5-6 with TRBJ2-7; the D gene could be TRBD1 or TRBD2 (6 bases each). Trimming removed 0 bases from V and 5 bases from J, with 12 bases in between. CDR1 and CDR2 (germline): SGHDT, YYEEEE. The CDR3 runs to 14 residues. The CDR3 DNA follows: TGTGCCAGCAGCTTGGCAGGGGAGGTGCACGAGCAGTACTTC. As protein: CASSLAGEVHEQYF.

The chain combines TRBV27 with TRBJ2-7, with D possibly TRBD1 on 5 matching bases. Germline V gene sequence: CDR1 MNHEY, CDR2 SMNVEV (reference sequence). Trimming stripped 6 bases from V and 4 bases from J, with 16 bases between. The CDR3 runs 14 residues. This CDR3 reads CASRLTDSGYEQYF. The CDR3 nucleotides read TGTGCCAGCAGACTGACAGACTCCGGATACGAGCAGTACTTC.